The entry below gives a single T cell receptor beta chain sequence along with its context. Its target is not known. The assay was immunoSEQ multiplex PCR, and TCRdb's table has in-frame clones only and misses some. The sample holds a few hundred thousand clones, about nine tenths seen once. V was pared by 2 bases and J by 2 bases, with 13 bases between. The CDR3 is 16 amino acids. Per the germline V gene, CDR1 is MGHRA and CDR2 is YSYEKL. These data are taken from a study of shared clonotypes between healthy human individuals. The study's findings and limits: Larger richness was generally estimated for naive than memory subsets.

This receptor was taken from a man between 18 and 35 years old in good health. Sequenced sample: memory CD8+ T cells sorted from blood. Regarding subset: CD45RO+ cells pooled with CCR7-negative TemRA cells. The V call is TRBV4-1, the J call TRBJ2-1; D is perhaps TRBD2 (5 bases). Here the CDR3 reads CASSQHAGSAYNEQFF. CDR3 bases: TGCGCCAGCAGCCAACACGCGGGTTCGGCCTACAATGAGCAGTTCTTC.